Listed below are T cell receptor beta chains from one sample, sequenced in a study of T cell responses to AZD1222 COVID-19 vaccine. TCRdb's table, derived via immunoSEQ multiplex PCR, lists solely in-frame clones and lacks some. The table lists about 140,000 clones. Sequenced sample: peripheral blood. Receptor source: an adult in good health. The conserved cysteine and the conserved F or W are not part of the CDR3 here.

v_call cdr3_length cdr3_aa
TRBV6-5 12 ASSYSSGGHGYT
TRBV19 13 ASSMGDGRFYGYT
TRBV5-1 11 ASSFNRGSEQY
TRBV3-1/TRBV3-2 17 ASSHFGIAGGRKTDTQY
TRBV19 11 ASSIDRADTQY
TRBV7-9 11 ASIPRGAGELF
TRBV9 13 ASSPRGDLNTEAF
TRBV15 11 ATSREPDSPLH
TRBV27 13 ASSSIRGPYNEQF
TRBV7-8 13 ASSPNRGPSNEQF
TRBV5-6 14 ASSIPSGGGQETQY
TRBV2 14 ASSEEGGRAGNEQF
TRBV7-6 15 ASSLVGGGRGTDTQY
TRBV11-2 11 ASSPGRTYEQY
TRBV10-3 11 AVRRGNTGELF
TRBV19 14 ASSIDLGQNSYGYT
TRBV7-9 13 ASSPAGTRSYEQY
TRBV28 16 ASSPPPKILSGANVLT
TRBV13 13 ASSRKQGLWTEAF
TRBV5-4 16 ASSFKSAVARRTDTQY
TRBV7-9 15 ASSLGAEGANTGELF
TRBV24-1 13 ATSDAGTPGGGYT
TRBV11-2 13 ASSKVGGAGNEQF
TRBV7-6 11 ASSFDRVSPLH
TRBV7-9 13 ASSSPGDHPYGYT
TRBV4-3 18 ASSQDSALIAGGRTGELF
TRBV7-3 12 ASSPDRGTDTQY
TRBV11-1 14 ASSLGYDSGNTEAF
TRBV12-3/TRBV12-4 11 ASSPGGNAEAF
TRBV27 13 ASSVGQMNTGELF
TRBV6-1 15 ASSGTGQGTHYYGYT
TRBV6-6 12 ASRPGQGSNGYT
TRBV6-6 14 ASSYSTGFSGNTIY
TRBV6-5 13 ASSLGLTLTGELF
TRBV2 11 ASSPQGVREAF
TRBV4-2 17 ASSYENRPGQGATDTQY
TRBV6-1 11 ASSEVVDSPLH
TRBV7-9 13 ASSFGNYGYNEQF
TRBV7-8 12 ASSLGGAGNTIY
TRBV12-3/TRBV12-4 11 ASSLWPGTEAF
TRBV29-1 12 SVGQGGANEKLF
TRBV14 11 ASSPLDFETQY
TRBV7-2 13 ASSFPGQGAYEQY
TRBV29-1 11 SAIGTGVDEQF
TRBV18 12 ASSRAGGDTEAF
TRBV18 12 ASSYGQKNYGYT
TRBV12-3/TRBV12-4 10 ASSPSLRPQH
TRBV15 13 ATSPRTGSNSPLH
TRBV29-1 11 SVETGSYNEQF
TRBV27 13 ASSFDRLGNQPQH
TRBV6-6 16 ASSRTSGGFSSYNEQF
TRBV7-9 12 ASSLGVMNTEAF
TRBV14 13 ASSQERGRRYGYT
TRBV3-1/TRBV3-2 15 ASSPVIGQGAGNGYT
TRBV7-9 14 ASSLVTGGRNTEAF
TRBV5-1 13 ASSSRGTAGDGYT
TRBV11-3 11 ASKGAGDNGYT